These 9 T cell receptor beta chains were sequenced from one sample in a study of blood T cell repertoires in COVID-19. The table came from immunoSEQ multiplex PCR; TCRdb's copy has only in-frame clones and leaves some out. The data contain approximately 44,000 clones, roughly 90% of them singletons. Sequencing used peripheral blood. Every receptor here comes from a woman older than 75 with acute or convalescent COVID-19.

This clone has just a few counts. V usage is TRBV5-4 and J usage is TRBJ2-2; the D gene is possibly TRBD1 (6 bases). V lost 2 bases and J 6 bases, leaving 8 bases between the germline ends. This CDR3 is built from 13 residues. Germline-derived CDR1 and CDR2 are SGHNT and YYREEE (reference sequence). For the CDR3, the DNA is TGTGCCAGCAGCTTACAGGGTGCCGGGGAGCTGTTTTTT. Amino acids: CASSLQGAGELFF.

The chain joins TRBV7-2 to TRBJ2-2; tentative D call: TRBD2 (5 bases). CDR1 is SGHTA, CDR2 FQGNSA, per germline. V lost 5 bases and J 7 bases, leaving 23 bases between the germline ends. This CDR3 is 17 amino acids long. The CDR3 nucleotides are TGTGCCAGCAGCCCCCGCCTAGCTACACTGCGATACGGGGAGCTGTTTTTT. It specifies CASSPRLATLRYGELFF. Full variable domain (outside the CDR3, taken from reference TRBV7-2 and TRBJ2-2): GAGVSQSPSNKVTEKGKDVELRCDPISGHTALYWYRQSLGQGLEFLIYFQGNSAPDKSGLPSDRFSAERTGGSVSTLTIQRTQQEDSAVYLCASSPRLATLRYGELFFGEGSRLTVL.

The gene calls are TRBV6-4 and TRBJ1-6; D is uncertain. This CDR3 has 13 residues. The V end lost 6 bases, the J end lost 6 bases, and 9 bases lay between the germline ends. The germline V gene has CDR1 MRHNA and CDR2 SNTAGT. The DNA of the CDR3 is TGTGCCAGCAGCCGCGAAATTAATTCACCCCTCCACTTT. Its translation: CASSREINSPLHF.

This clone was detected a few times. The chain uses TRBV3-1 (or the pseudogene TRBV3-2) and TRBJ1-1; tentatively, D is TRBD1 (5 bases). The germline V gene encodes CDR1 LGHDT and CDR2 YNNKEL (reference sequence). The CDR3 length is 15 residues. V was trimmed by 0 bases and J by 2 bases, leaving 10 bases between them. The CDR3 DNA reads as TGTGCCAGCAGCCAAGACGCAGGGCGAAACACTGAAGCTTTCTTT. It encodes CASSQDAGRNTEAFF.

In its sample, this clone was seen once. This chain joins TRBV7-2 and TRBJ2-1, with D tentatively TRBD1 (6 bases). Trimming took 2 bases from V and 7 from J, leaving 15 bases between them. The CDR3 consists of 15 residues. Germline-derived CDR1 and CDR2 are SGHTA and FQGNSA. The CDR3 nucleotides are TGTGCCAGCAGCTTAAGTTCCGGACAGCCGAATGAGCAGTTCTTC. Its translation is CASSLSSGQPNEQFF.

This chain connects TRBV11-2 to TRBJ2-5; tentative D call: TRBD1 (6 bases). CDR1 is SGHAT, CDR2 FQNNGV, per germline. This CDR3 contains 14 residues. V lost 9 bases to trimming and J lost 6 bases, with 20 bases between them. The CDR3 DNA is TGTGCCAGTTCACAGGGTGCCCGGAGAAAGACCCAGTACTTC. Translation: CASSQGARRKTQYF.

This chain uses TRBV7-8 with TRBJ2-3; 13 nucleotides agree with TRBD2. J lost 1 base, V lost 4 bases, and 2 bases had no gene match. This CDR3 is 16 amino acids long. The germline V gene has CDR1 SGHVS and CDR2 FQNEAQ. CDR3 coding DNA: TGTGCCAGCAGCTCCGGACTAGCGGGGGGCACAGATACGCAGTATTTT. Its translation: CASSSGLAGGTDTQYF.

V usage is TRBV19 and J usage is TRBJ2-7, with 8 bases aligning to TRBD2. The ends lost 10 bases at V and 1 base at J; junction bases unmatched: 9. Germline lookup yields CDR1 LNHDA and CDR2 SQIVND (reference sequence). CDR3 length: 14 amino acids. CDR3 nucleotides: TGTGCCAAACCCCGGGGGGGCCAGTCCTACGAGCAGTACTTC. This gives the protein CAKPRGGQSYEQYF.

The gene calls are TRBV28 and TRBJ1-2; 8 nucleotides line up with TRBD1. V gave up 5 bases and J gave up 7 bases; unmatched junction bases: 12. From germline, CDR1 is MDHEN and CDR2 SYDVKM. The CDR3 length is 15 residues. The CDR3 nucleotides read TGTGCCAGCAGTCCCCCGGACAGGGAGGTCTCTGGCTACACCTTC. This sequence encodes CASSPPDREVSGYTF.